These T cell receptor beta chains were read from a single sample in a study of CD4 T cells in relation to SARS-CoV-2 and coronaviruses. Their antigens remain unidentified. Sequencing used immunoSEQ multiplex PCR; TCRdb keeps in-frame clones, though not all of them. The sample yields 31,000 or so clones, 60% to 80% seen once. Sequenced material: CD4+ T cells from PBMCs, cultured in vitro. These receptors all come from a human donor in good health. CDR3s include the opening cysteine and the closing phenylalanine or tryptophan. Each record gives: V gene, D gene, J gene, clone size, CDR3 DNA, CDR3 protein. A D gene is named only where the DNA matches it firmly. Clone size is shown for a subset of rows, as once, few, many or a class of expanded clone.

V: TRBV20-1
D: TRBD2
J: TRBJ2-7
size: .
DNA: TGCAGTGCTAGTTCGACTAGCGGGAGCTTGGGCGAGCAGTACTTC
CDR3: CSASSTSGSLGEQYF

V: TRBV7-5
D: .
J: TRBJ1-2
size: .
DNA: TGTGCCAGAAGCTTAAAGAAGGGAGTAGACTATGGCTACACCTTC
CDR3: CARSLKKGVDYGYTF

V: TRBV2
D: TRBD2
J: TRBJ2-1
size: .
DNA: TGTGCCAGCAGTCGAGCCGGGGGGAGCGGGGGCAATGAGCAGTTCTTC
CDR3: CASSRAGGSGGNEQFF

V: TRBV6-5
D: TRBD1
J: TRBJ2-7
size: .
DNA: TGCGCCAGCAGTTACTCGGGACAGGGTACCTACGAGCAGTACTTC
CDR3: CASSYSGQGTYEQYF

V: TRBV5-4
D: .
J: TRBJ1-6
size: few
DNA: TGTGCCAGCAGCTTTTCCCCGGACAGTTTTTCACCCCTCCACTTT
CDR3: CASSFSPDSFSPLHF

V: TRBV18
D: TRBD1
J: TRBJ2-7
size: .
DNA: TGTGCCAGCTCACCGACAGGGGAGGCCTACGAGCAGTACTTC
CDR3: CASSPTGEAYEQYF

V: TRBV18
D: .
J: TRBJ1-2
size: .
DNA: TGTGCCAGCTCACCAGGGAACCCCAATGGCTACACCTTC
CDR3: CASSPGNPNGYTF

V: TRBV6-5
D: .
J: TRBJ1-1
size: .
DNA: TGTGCCAGCAGTCTAAGTGGCGGACAAGAAGCTTTCTTT
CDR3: CASSLSGGQEAFF

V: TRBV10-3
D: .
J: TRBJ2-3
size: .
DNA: TGTGCCATCAGTGAATCGAGGGGGGGCTCCCGGTTTACAGATACGCAGTATTTT
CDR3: CAISESRGGSRFTDTQYF

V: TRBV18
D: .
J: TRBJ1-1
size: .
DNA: TGTGCCAGCTCACCAGGGGGGGAGGACACTGAAGCTTTCTTT
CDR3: CASSPGGEDTEAFF

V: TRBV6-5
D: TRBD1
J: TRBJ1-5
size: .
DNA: TGTGCCAGCAGTCCAGGGGGCCGCAATCAGCCCCAGCATTTT
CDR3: CASSPGGRNQPQHF

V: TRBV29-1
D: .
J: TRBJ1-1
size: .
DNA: TGCAGCGTCGCCCAGGGACTTGAAGCTTTCTTT
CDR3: CSVAQGLEAFF

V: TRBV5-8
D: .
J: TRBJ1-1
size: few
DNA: TGTGCCAGCAGCCCGTATCGGTGGGCAGGGGCGCAAGCTTTCTTT
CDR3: CASSPYRWAGAQAFF

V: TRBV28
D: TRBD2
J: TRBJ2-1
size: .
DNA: TGTGCCAGCAGTCAGACCGGGACTAGCGGGAGGGGATCCTACAATGAGCAGTTCTTC
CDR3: CASSQTGTSGRGSYNEQFF

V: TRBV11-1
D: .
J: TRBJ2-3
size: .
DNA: TGTGCCAGCAGCTTATCCAGGGGACCAGATACGCAGTATTTT
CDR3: CASSLSRGPDTQYF

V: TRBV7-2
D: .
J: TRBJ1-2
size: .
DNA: TGTGCCAGCAGCTTATCAGGGAATAACTATGGCTACACCTTC
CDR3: CASSLSGNNYGYTF

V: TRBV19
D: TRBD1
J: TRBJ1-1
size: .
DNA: TGTGCCAGTACTGGGACAGGGATGATGAACACTGAAGCTTTCTTT
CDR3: CASTGTGMMNTEAFF

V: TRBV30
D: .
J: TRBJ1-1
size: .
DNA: TGTGCCCGGAGTAGGGAAAAAGACACTGAAGCTTTCTTT
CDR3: CARSREKDTEAFF

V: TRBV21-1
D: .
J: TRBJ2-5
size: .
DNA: TGTGCCAATAGTTGGGGACACACCAAGTTGGGCCAAGAGACCCAGTACTTC
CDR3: CANSWGHTKLGQETQYF

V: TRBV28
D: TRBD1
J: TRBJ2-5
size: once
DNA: TGTGCCAGCAGTTTGTGGGACAGGGCAGAGACCCAGTACTTC
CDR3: CASSLWDRAETQYF

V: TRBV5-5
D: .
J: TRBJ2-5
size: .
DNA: TGTGCCAGCAGCGTCTGGGACTTACCGCACTTC
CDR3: CASSVWDLPHF